This T cell receptor (beta chain) was obtained from a study of shared clonotypes between healthy human individuals (dated by TCRdb to the early 2020s). Background for the entire study: The cohort included a few men and a couple of women between 18 and 49 years of age. For each donor, CD4 naive and CD4 memory were each run on three plates, CD8 naive on two plates, and CD8 memory on one plate. To estimate repertoire size and how much clonotype sharing occurs between individuals, the study deeply sequenced the blood TCR repertoires of several healthy adults. To increase sequencing depth and limit assay-specific biases, TCR repertoire library preparation and sequencing were carried out by different laboratories using diverse techniques. Leukapheresis yielded between about 0.94 and 9 billion PBMCs per donor.

Here is what the overall study found, with its caveats: Across four donors, roughly 5% of naive CD4, approximately 3.6% of naive CD8, roughly 2.3% of memory CD4, and 0.4% of memory CD8 clonotypes were shared. Even with the large sequencing depth, rarefaction of the sorted-subset datasets indicated that sequencing was incomplete. The small number of donors limited the genetic and exposure-history diversity represented. Compared with non-shared clonotypes, clonotypes shared by all four sorted-subset donors had higher generation probabilities. Estimated clonotype richness was generally larger for naive than for memory subsets. Only blood was sampled, and tissue TCR repertoires likely differ from those in blood. Based on pairwise subsampling, the degree of clonotype sharing among donors was expected to be affected by sequencing depth.

CD8 naive samples consisted of CD45RO-negative cells that were positively selected for CCR7, yielding a CD45RA+CCR7+ population without TemRA cells. Healthy HIV-negative adults with no recently reported acute infections or vaccinations were included as donors. Only Caucasian adults living in Nashville, Tennessee, USA were represented among the donors. Blood was obtained by leukapheresis, after which PBMCs were separated by Ficoll-Histopaque density gradient centrifugation and cryopreserved in liquid nitrogen vapor phase. Analytical flow cytometry was used to check the purity and quantity of every magnetically sorted T cell population. Genomic DNA was isolated from every sorted fraction and measured by UV absorbance on a Nanodrop 2000c. Using the deep immunoSEQ assay, multiplex PCR amplified TCR CDR3 regions from genomic DNA. Extracted genomic DNA from each cell subset was spread evenly across all wells of several immunoSEQ 96-well plates, with each plate serving as a replicate. For sorted subsets, roughly 0.2 ug genomic DNA, equal to tens of thousands of T cell genomes, was loaded into each replicate PCR. Purified libraries were quantified with a Qubit 3.0 fluorometer, sized on a Bioanalyzer 2100, and re-quantified with the KAPA Library Quantification kit. Every immunoSEQ 96-well plate was sequenced on a separate single-read 150-cycle Illumina NextSeq 550 flow cell. Regarding the original processing steps: Because only junctional sequences without quality scores were contained in the immunoSEQ output, filtering matching that applied to full-length reads could not be performed. To assign V/J genes and CDR3, sequences were annotated using PyIR, a Python wrapper for IgBLAST v1.9, with IMGT germline references. Reads were removed for weak V/J assignments (E-value above 1e-6), missing CDR3, stop codons, out-of-frame junctions, or ambiguous translated residues. V3J clonotypes were defined as sequences sharing an identical inferred V gene, J gene, and CDR3 amino acid sequence. Percentage overlap between repertoires was calculated by dividing the number of shared unique clonotypes by the size of the smaller repertoire. RTK rarefaction, the Chao1 estimator, and Recon v2.1 estimates of unobserved clonotypes were used to assess repertoire richness. For all TCRbeta clonotypes obtained by the gDNA method from four donors, generation probabilities were computed with OLGA. Drawn from immuneACCESS, this table holds only the in-frame rearrangements with V and J called that TCRdb kept. Clones are partly lost; checked studies trace under half to an unresolved V gene and leave the rest unexplained. V, J and clone size were drawn from that table, and D and trimming were deduced from the DNA. This sample comprises roughly 2,000,000 clones, around 96% of them detected only once. Of the sample, less than 1.5% is held by the ten largest clones.

With regard to this clone: No antigen is known for it. The input lacks base qualities; no much larger clone sits a single base away.

V drops 2 bases and J drops 0 bases, leaving 11 bases in between. The germline V gene (reference sequence) yields MNHEY for CDR1 and SMNVEV for CDR2. Measured from the cysteine to the phenylalanine, the CDR3 is 15 residues long. Only the CDR3 DNA stays, 45 bases, in frame from base 1. This TCR came from a man aged 18 to 30 in good health. The sequenced sample was naive CD8+ T cells sorted from blood. The cell subset or site label corresponds to: CD45RA+CCR7+. The rearrangement joined TRBV27 to TRBJ2-7, and TRBD1 may be the D gene, going by 5 matching bases. Here the CDR3 is given as CASSLGQGYSYEQYF. The sequence in DNA is TGTGCCAGCAGTTTAGGGCAGGGTTACTCCTACGAGCAGTACTTC.